The 18 T cell receptor beta chains below come from one sample, sequenced in a study of control samples from healthy donors and cancer patients. Generated by immunoSEQ multiplex PCR, the TCRdb table keeps only in-frame clones and is missing some. This sample has about 130,000 clones, with roughly 94% found just once. The sequenced sample consisted of PBMCs. The receptor set was obtained from a man in his sixties with colorectal cancer.

V and J are TRBV5-6 and TRBJ1-3, with D tentatively TRBD1 (6 bases). The V end lost 2 bases, the J end lost 4 bases, and 10 bases lay between the germline ends. Germline V gene sequence: CDR1 SGHDT, CDR2 YYEEEE. This CDR3 has 14 amino acids. CDR3 nucleotides: TGTGCCAGCAGCTTTCAGGGGCTGGGAAACACCATATATTTT. It translates to CASSFQGLGNTIYF.

V usage is TRBV4-1 and J usage is TRBJ2-4; 7 bases match TRBD1. The ends lost 4 bases at V and 0 bases at J; junction bases unmatched: 12. Per germline, CDR1 MGHRA and CDR2 YSYEKL. This CDR3 region has 18 residues. The CDR3 coding sequence is TGCGCCAGCAGCCCCGGGACAGCTCTATCGATAGCCAAAAACATTCAGTACTTC. This sequence encodes CASSPGTALSIAKNIQYF.

This chain connects TRBV2 to TRBJ1-2, with a possible D match to TRBD1 (5 bases). Trimming removed 6 bases at V and 3 bases at J, with 20 bases between. CDR3 length: 16 amino acids. Germline V gene sequence: CDR1 SNHLY, CDR2 FYNNEI. The chain's CDR3 is CASSEMGVRDHYGYTF. As DNA, the CDR3 is TGTGCCAGCAGCGAAATGGGGGTTAGGGACCACTATGGCTACACCTTC. The complete variable domain, with remaining parts taken from reference TRBV2 and TRBJ1-2, reads EPEVTQTPSHQVTQMGQEVILRCVPISNHLYFYWYRQILGQKVEFLVSFYNNEISEKSEIFDDQFSVERPDGSNFTLKIRSTKLEDSAMYFCASSEMGVRDHYGYTFGSGTRLTVV.

The gene calls are TRBV6-2 or TRBV6-3 and TRBJ2-7; 9 bases agree with TRBD1. V trimming: 6 bases; J trimming: 7 bases; junction bases outside the gene matches: 7. In germline, CDR1 is MNHEY, CDR2 SVGEGT. The CDR3 is made up of 13 amino acids. In DNA form, the CDR3 reads TGTGCCAGCAGGCCTTGGACAGGGGAAGAGCAGTACTTC. Translating gives CASRPWTGEEQYF.

The CDR3 sequence is CASSLGALLYNEQFF. As DNA, the CDR3 is TGTGCCAGCAGCCTAGGGGCCCTCCTTTACAATGAGCAGTTCTTC. The V and J genes are TRBV5-5 and TRBJ2-1; a possible D gene is TRBD1 (5 bases). V dropped 4 bases and J dropped 4 bases, with 15 bases sitting between them. The CDR3 is 15 residues long. Per the germline V gene, CDR1 is SGHKS and CDR2 is YYEKEE (reference sequence).

This chain links TRBV19 with TRBJ1-1; 9 positions match TRBD1. This CDR3 is 14 amino acids long. Unmatched junction bases numbered 12, after V lost 8 bases and J lost 8 bases. From germline, CDR1 is LNHDA and CDR2 SQIVND (reference sequence). CDR3 region: CASALGQGSWEAFF. For the CDR3, the DNA is TGTGCCAGTGCCCTGGGACAGGGATCGTGGGAAGCTTTCTTT.

This clone was picked up one time. CDR3 sequence reads: CASSEIGQGHLTDTQYF. In DNA, the CDR3 is TGTGCCAGCAGTGAAATAGGACAGGGACACCTCACAGATACGCAGTATTTT. The chain links TRBV6-4 to TRBJ2-3; 8 nucleotides align to TRBD1. The germline V gene has CDR1 MRHNA and CDR2 SNTAGT. The CDR3 runs to 17 residues. After removal of 3 bases from V and 2 bases from J, the junction contained 10 bases not matched to a gene.

The V and J genes are TRBV10-3 and TRBJ1-2, with D perhaps matching TRBD1 (6 bases). The CDR3 length is 14 residues. The germline gives CDR1 ENHRY, CDR2 SYGVKD. Deletions cut 6 bases from V and 3 bases from J, with 14 bases between. For the CDR3, the DNA is TGTGCCATCAGGGCAGGGGAGGGCTACTATGGCTACACCTTC. Translating it yields CAIRAGEGYYGYTF.

The rearrangement uses TRBV10-3 and TRBJ1-1; 8 bases fit TRBD1. Trimming removed 4 bases from V and 1 base from J; junction bases left unmatched: 5. The germline gives CDR1 ENHRY, CDR2 SYGVKD. The CDR3 is 15 amino acids. CDR3 protein: CAISGEGTGNTEAFF. CDR3 DNA sequence: TGTGCCATCAGTGGAGAGGGGACAGGGAACACTGAAGCTTTCTTT.

About this clone itself: The sample carries other DNA sequences with the same CDR3. The chain employs TRBV19 and TRBJ2-2, with a weak D call TRBD2 (6 bases). The CDR3 runs to 15 residues. Germline loops: CDR1 LNHDA, CDR2 SQIVND (reference sequence). V dropped 1 base and J dropped 5 bases, with 11 bases sitting between them. The CDR3 sequence is CASSIGPGGTGELFF. CDR3 sequence (DNA): TGTGCCAGTAGTATAGGGCCAGGAGGGACCGGGGAGCTGTTTTTT.

The chain couples TRBV9 to TRBJ2-5, with 11 positions matching TRBD1. After removal of 4 bases from V and 5 bases from J, the junction contained 4 bases not matched to a gene. This CDR3 has 14 amino acids. Germline V gives CDR1 SGDLS, CDR2 YYNGEE. Here the CDR3 reads CASSFGQGAETQYF. The CDR3 DNA is TGTGCCAGCAGCTTCGGACAGGGGGCTGAGACCCAGTACTTC.

The chain's CDR3 is CASSPPNPGTSGGNEQFF. As DNA, the CDR3 is TGTGCCAGCTCACCACCGAATCCCGGGACTAGCGGTGGGAATGAGCAGTTCTTC. This rearrangement joins TRBV18 to TRBJ2-1, with 11 bases fitting TRBD2. The V gene's germline CDR1 is KGHSH and CDR2 LQKENI. J was trimmed by 7 bases and V by 0 bases; bases with no gene match: 11. The CDR3 length is 18 residues.

The J gene is TRBJ1-2, the V gene TRBV7-9; D gene uncertain. V was trimmed by 0 bases and J by 0 bases, leaving 8 bases between them. Germline CDR1 SEHNR, CDR2 FQNEAQ (reference sequence). The CDR3 spans 15 residues. Here the CDR3 reads CASSLANQANYGYTF. DNA for the CDR3: TGTGCCAGCAGCTTAGCGAACCAGGCTAACTATGGCTACACCTTC.

The chain employs TRBV27 and TRBJ1-5, with a tentative D call TRBD1 (5 bases). The V gene's germline CDR1 is MNHEY and CDR2 SMNVEV (reference sequence). The CDR3 covers 15 residues. Trimming removed 2 bases from V and 4 bases from J, with 12 bases in between. CDR3: CASSLGGTLNQPQHF. The CDR3 DNA follows: TGTGCCAGCAGTTTAGGGGGGACGTTGAATCAGCCCCAGCATTTT.

The chain is built from TRBV9 and TRBJ2-3, with 8 bases fitting TRBD2. Germline values: CDR1 SGDLS, CDR2 YYNGEE. V lost 4 bases, J lost 4 bases, and 14 bases stayed unmatched. The CDR3 length is 17 residues. CDR3 sequence (DNA): TGTGCCAGCAGCTCCTCATCGAGGCGGGGGGCCCCAGATACGCAGTATTTT. Amino acid sequence: CASSSSSRRGAPDTQYF.

This chain links TRBV6-5 with TRBJ1-3; 7 positions match TRBD1. Germline V gene data show CDR1 as MNHEY and CDR2 as SVGAGI. The CDR3 spans 15 residues. J was trimmed by 9 bases and V by 6 bases; bases with no gene match: 14. CDR3 loop: CASSPGTATIGTIYF. The CDR3 DNA sequence: TGTGCCAGCAGCCCGGGGACAGCCACTATCGGCACCATATATTTT.

The gene calls are TRBV5-1 and TRBJ2-7; D may be TRBD1 (5 bases). CDR1 and CDR2 (germline): SGHRS, YFSETQ. The V end was cut by 0 bases, the J end by 4 bases, with 11 bases between. The CDR3 sequence is 14 residues long. The CDR3 sequence: CASSLDQGAYEQYF. CDR3 coding DNA: TGCGCCAGCAGCTTGGATCAGGGTGCGTACGAGCAGTACTTC. The full variable domain, completed using reference TRBV5-1 and TRBJ2-7, is KAGVTQTPRYLIKTRGQQVTLSCSPISGHRSVSWYQQTPGQGLQFLFEYFSETQRNKGNFPGRFSGRQFSNSRSEMNVSTLELGDSALYLCASSLDQGAYEQYFGPGTRLTVT.

This chain joins TRBV19 and TRBJ2-7; 9 bases map to TRBD1. Per germline, CDR1 LNHDA and CDR2 SQIVND (reference sequence). V was pared by 8 bases and J by 6 bases, with 11 bases of the junction left unmatched. The CDR3 spans 14 residues. The CDR3 sequence is CASGGPDRGLEQYF. CDR3 DNA: TGTGCCAGTGGCGGTCCGGACAGGGGACTCGAGCAGTACTTC.